Following are 3 T cell receptor beta chains from one sample sequenced in a study of blood T cell repertoires in COVID-19. Some clones are missing from TCRdb's copy, which holds only in-frame ones; the method was immunoSEQ multiplex PCR. Here the sample spans a few hundred thousand clones, roughly 80% being singletons. The sequenced sample consisted of peripheral blood. All receptors derive from a woman between 18 and 29 years old with acute or convalescent COVID-19.

This chain links TRBV6-6 with TRBJ2-4; TRBD1 might be the D (6 bases). The CDR3 consists of 16 residues. Germline CDR1 MNHNY, CDR2 SVGAGI (reference sequence). V lost 7 bases and J lost 0, with 16 bases in between. The CDR3 DNA reads TGTGCCAGCACCCAGACAGGCCCCCTAGCCAAAAACATTCAGTACTTC. Amino acid sequence: CASTQTGPLAKNIQYF.

The V and J genes are TRBV7-9 and TRBJ2-3; 8 bases match TRBD2. V lost 4 bases and J lost 4; bases outside the gene matches: 4. The CDR3 runs to 14 residues. CDR1 SEHNR and CDR2 FQNEAQ come from the germline V gene (reference sequence). CDR3 loop: CASSSGLAPDTQYF. CDR3 DNA: TGTGCCAGCAGCTCTGGACTAGCCCCAGATACGCAGTATTTT.

CDR3 sequence reads: CASSPPDRTSGRSDEQFF. CDR3 nucleotides: TGTGCCAGCAGCCCCCCGGACAGGACTAGCGGGAGGTCGGATGAGCAGTTCTTC. The chain employs TRBV7-9 and TRBJ2-1; TRBD2 aligns across 14 bases. This CDR3 region has 18 residues. Germline CDR1 and CDR2: SEHNR and FQNEAQ (reference sequence). The V and J ends lost 5 bases and 8 bases, in that order; junction bases with no gene match: 14.